This record concerns one T cell receptor (beta chain) sequence. The antigen is unknown. This CDR3 spans 17 amino acids. Trimming took 0 bases from V and 2 from J, leaving 15 bases between them. Germline values: CDR1 LGHNA, CDR2 YSLEER. The sample belongs to a study of T cells after posttransplantation cyclophosphamide. Measured with immunoSEQ multiplex PCR; TCRdb has only the in-frame clones, and not every one. The table records under 40,000 clones, around 90% of them present only once. Cells defined as naive were viable CD3+CD4+ or CD3+CD8+ and CCR7+CD45RA+CD45RO-CD95-CD27+CD28+. The related graft donor's blood sample was taken on the day of bone marrow donation. Findings and limits, study-wide: Donor CD8+ memory clones often dominated recipient blood repertoires at later times. Blood and skin or GI T cell repertoires showed limited TRB overlap.

The material sequenced was naive CD4+ T cells sorted from blood. This TCR was sampled from a man under 40 in good health and a related stem cell transplant donor. The chain links TRBV4-3 to TRBJ2-3; D is perhaps TRBD2 (6 bases). This CDR3 reads CASSQEGAGHHTDTQYF. Here the CDR3 DNA reads TGCGCCAGCAGCCAAGAGGGAGCGGGCCACCACACAGATACGCAGTATTTT.